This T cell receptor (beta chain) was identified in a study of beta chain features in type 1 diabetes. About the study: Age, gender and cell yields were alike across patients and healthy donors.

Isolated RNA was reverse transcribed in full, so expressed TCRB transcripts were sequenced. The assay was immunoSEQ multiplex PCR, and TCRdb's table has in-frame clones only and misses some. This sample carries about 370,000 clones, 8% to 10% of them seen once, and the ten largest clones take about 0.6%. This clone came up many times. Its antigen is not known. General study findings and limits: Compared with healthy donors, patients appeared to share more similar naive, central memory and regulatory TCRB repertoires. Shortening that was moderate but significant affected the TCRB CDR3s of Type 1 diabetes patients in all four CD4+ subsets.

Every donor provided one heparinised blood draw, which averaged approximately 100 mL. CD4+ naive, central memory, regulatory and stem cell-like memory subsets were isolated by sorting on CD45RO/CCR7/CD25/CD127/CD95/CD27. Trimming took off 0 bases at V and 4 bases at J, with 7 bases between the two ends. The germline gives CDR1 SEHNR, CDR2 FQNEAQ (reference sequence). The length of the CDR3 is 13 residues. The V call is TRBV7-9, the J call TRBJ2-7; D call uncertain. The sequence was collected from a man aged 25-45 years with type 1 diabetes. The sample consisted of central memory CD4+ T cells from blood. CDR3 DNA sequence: TGTGCCAGCAGCTTAGCCTCTGCGTACGAGCAGTACTTC. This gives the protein CASSLASAYEQYF.